This paragraph reports one T cell receptor (beta chain). The antigen is undetermined. This specimen comes from a study of T cells expressing NK-cell markers. Study-wide results and caveats: There were a few donors in whom these clonotypes also led the CD3+CD56-NKG2C+ fraction.

The CDR3 sequence is 17 residues long. Germline-derived CDR1 and CDR2 are MNHNS and SASEGT. Each CDR3 protein gets one entry in TCRdb, which reprocessed the 5' RACE reads and gives no DNA. This sample's table reports roughly 350,000 distinct CDR3 sequences. This chain connects TRBV6-1 to TRBJ2-6; TCRdb's assignment of TRBD1 cannot be checked, as there is no DNA. The receptor was derived from a man aged 18-70 years in good health. Sequencing used blood T cells: a sorted CD56 or NKG2C T cell subset, CD4+ or CD8+ T cells, or bulk PBMC T cells (not recorded which). The CDR3 is CASSRTALASGANVLTF.